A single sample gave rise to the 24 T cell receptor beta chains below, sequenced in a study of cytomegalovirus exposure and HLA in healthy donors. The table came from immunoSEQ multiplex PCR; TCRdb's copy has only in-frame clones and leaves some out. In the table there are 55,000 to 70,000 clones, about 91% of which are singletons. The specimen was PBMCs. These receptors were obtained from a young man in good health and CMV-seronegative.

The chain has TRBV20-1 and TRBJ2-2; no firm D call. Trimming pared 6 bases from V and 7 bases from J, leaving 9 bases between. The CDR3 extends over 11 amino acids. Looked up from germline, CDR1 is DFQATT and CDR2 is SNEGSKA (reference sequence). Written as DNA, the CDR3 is TGCAGTGCCCCCCTCTTCGGGGAGCTGTTTTTT. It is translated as CSAPLFGELFF.

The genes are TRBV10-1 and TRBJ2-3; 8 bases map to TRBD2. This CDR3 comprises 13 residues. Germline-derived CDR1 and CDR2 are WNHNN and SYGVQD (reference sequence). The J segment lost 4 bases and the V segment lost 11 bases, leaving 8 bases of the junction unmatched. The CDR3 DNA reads TGCGCCCGACGAGCGGGAGCTTCAGATACGCAGTATTTT. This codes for CARRAGASDTQYF.

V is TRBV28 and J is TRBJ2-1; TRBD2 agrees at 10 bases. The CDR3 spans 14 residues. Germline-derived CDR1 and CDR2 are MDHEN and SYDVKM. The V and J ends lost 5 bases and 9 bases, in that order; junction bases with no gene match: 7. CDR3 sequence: CASSTLAGEGEQFF. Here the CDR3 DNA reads TGTGCCAGCAGTACTCTAGCGGGAGAGGGTGAGCAGTTCTTC.

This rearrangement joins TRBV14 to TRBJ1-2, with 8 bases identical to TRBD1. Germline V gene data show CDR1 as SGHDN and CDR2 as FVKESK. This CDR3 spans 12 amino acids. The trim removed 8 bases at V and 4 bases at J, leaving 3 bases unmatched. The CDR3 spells CASHDRGYGYTF. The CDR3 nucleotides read TGTGCCAGCCACGACAGGGGCTATGGCTACACCTTC.

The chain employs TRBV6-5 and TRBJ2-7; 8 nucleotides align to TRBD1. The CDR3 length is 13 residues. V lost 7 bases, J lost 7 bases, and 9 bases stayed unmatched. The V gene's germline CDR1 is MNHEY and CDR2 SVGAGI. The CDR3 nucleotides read TGTGCCAGCAAGAGGACAGGGCCTTCTGAGCAGTACTTC. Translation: CASKRTGPSEQYF.

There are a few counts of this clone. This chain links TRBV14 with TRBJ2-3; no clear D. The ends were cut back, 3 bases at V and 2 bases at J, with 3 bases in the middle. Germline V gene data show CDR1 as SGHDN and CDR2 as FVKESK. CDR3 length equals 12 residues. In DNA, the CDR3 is TGTGCCAGCAGCCACAACACAGATACGCAGTATTTT. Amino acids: CASSHNTDTQYF.

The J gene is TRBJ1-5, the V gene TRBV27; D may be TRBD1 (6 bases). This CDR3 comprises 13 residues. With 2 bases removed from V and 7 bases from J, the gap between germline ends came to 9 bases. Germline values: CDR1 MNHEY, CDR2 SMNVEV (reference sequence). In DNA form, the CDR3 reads TGTGCCAGCAGTTTAAACAGGGCACAGCCCCAGCATTTT. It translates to CASSLNRAQPQHF.

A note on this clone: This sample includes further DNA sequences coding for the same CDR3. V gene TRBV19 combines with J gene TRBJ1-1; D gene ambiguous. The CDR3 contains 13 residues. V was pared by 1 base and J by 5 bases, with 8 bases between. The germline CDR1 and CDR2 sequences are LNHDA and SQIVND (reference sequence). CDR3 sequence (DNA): TGTGCCAGTAGTATAGCGGGAGGGACTGAAGCTTTCTTT. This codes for CASSIAGGTEAFF.

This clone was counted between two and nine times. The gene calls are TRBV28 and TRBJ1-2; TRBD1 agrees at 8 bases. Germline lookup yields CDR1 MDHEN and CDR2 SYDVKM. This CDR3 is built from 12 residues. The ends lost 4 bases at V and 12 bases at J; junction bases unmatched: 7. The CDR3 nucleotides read TGTGCCAGCAGTTCCGACAGGGGACGGGACACCTTC. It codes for CASSSDRGRDTF.

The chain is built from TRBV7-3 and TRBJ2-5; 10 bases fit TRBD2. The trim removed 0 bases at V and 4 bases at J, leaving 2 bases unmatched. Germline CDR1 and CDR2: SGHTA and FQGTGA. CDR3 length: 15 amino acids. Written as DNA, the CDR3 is TGTGCCAGCAGCTTAACTAGCGGGAGGATAGAGACCCAGTACTTC. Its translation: CASSLTSGRIETQYF.

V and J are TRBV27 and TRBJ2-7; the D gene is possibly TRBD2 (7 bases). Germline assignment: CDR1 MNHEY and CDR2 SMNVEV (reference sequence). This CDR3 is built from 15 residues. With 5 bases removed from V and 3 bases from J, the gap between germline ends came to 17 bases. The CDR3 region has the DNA TGTGCCAGCAGTCCTGGGGGGCAGCGGGACTACGAGCAGTACTTC. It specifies CASSPGGQRDYEQYF.

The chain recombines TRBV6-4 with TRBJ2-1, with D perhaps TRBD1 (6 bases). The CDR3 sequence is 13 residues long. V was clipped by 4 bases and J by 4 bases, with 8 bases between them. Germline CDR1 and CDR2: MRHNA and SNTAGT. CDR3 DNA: TGTGCCAGCAGTGCCGACAGGTACAATGAGCAGTTCTTC. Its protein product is CASSADRYNEQFF.

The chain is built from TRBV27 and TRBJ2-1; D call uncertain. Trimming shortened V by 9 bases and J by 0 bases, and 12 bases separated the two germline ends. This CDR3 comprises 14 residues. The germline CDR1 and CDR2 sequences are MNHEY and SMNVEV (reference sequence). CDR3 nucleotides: TGTGCCAGTTCCCCGGTAAGCTCCTACAATGAGCAGTTCTTC. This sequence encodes CASSPVSSYNEQFF.

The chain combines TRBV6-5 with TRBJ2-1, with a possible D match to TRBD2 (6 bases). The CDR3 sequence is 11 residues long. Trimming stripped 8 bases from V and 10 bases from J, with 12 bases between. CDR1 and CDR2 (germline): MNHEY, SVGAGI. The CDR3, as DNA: TGTGCCAGCTATCGCGGGGAGGAGCAGTTCTTC. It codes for CASYRGEEQFF.

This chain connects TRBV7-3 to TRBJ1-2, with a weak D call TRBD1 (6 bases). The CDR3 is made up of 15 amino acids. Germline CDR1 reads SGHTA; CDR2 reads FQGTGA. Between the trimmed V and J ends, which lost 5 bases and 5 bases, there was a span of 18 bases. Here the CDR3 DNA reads TGTGCCAGCAGCCACGGGGGGGGGCTAGAGTATGGCTACACCTTC. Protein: CASSHGGGLEYGYTF.

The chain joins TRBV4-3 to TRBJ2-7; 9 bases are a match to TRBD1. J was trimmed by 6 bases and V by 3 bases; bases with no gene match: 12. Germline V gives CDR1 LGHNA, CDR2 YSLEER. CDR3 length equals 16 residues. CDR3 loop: CASSQGRGTGSLEQYF. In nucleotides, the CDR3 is TGCGCCAGCAGCCAGGGGCGGGGGACAGGGTCCCTCGAGCAGTACTTC.

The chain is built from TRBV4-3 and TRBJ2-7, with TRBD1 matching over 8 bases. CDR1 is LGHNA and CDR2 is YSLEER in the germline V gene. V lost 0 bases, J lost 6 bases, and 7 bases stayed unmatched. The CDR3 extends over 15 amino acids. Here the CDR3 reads CASSQEAQGGREQYF. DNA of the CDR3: TGCGCCAGCAGCCAAGAGGCACAGGGGGGACGCGAGCAGTACTTC.

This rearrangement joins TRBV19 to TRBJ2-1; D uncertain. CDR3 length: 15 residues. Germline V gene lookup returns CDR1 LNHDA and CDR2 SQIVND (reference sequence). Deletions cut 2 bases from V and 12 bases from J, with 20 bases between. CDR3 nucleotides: TGTGCCAGTAGTATACACATAGCCGCCCCTCAATGGCAGTTCTTC. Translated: CASSIHIAAPQWQFF.

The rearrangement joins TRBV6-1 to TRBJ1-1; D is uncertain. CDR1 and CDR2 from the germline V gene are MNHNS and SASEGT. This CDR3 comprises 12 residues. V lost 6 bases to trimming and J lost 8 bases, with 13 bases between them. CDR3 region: CASRDLRGEAFF. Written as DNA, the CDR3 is TGTGCCAGCAGAGACCTTAGAGGGGAAGCTTTCTTT.

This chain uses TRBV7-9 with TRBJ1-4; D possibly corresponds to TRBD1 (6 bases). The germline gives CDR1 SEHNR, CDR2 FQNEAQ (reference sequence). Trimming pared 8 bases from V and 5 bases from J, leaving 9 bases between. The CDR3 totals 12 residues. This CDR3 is CASGTKNEKLFF. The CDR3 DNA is TGTGCCAGCGGGACAAAAAATGAAAAACTGTTTTTT.

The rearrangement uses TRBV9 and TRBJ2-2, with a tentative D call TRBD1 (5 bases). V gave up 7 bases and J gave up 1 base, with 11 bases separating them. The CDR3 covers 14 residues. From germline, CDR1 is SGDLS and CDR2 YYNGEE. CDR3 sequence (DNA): TGTGCCAGCCGGGCAGGGATGAACACCGGGGAGCTGTTTTTT. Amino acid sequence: CASRAGMNTGELFF.

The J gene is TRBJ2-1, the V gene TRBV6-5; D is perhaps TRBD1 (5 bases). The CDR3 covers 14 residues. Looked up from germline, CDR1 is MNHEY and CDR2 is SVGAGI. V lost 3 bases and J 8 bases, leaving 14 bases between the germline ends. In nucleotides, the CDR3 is TGTGCCAGCAGTTATACGGACCAGGGCTATGAGCAGTTCTTC. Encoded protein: CASSYTDQGYEQFF.

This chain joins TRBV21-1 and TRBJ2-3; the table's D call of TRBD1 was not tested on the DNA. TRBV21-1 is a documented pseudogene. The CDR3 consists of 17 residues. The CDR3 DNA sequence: TGTGCCAGCAGCAAATGTGTTACAGGGATCACCTCAGATACGCAGTATTTT. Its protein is CASSKCVTGITSDTQYF.

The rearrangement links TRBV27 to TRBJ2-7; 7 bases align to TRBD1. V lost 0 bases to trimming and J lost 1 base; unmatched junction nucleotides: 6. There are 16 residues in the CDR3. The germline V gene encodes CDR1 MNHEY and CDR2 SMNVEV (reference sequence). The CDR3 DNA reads TGTGCCAGCAGTTTATCGGTGAGGGGGCAGTCCTACGAGCAGTACTTC. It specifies CASSLSVRGQSYEQYF.